These 16 T cell receptor beta chains share one sample of origin, sequenced in a study of T-cell memory formation after mild COVID-19. TCRdb analysed the 5' RACE reads with MiXCR anew, one entry per CDR3 protein. The sample has some 150,000 distinct CDR3 sequences; over 15% are singletons. Sequences were obtained from PBMCs or a T cell subset sorted from them (not recorded which). The receptors were gathered from an adult woman who had mild COVID-19 (a few samples of this study predate the infection). Cell type and time point are not known.

This chain links TRBV11-1 with TRBJ2-1; 10 bases are shared with TRBD2. The germline gives CDR1 SGHAT, CDR2 FQDESV (reference sequence). The CDR3 covers 12 residues. V trimming: 5 bases; J trimming: 12 bases; junction bases outside the gene matches: 4. The CDR3 sequence is CASSIRTSGQFF. As DNA, the CDR3 is TGTGCCAGCAGCATAAGGACTAGCGGGCAGTTCTTC.

Only a few counts were recorded for this clonotype. The rearrangement uses TRBV5-1 and TRBJ1-1; no clear D. Germline lookup yields CDR1 SGHRS and CDR2 YFSETQ. The CDR3 extends over 14 amino acids. V was pared by 4 bases and J by 1 base, with 11 bases between. In DNA, the CDR3 is TGCGCCAGCAGCCCCCGGTTTGGGAACACTGAAGCTTTCTTT. Translation: CASSPRFGNTEAFF.

The gene calls are TRBV12-3 or TRBV12-4 and TRBJ1-5; D perhaps matches TRBD1 (5 bases). The CDR3 is 13 amino acids. V was cut by 7 bases and J by 7 bases, with 14 bases left in between. The CDR3 bases are TGTGCCAGCACCCAGGGAATCCGGCAGCCCCAGCATTTT. Amino acids: CASTQGIRQPQHF.

V is TRBV10-3 and J is TRBJ1-2, with 9 bases that match TRBD1. Germline CDR1 ENHRY, CDR2 SYGVKD. V lost 9 bases, J lost 6 bases, and 11 bases stayed unmatched. The CDR3 is made up of 14 amino acids. The CDR3, as DNA: TGTGCCATAAGCGGCGTCACAGGGGGCCATGGCTACACCTTC. It yields the protein CAISGVTGGHGYTF.

This clonotype has more than one count but fewer than ten. The rearrangement uses TRBV6-1 and TRBJ2-7; D is ambiguous. Germline assignment: CDR1 MNHNS and CDR2 SASEGT. V was cut by 3 bases and J by 2 bases, with 8 bases left in between. The CDR3 loop spans 13 amino acids. CDR3 residues: CASSEGSPYEQYF. CDR3 nucleotides: TGTGCCAGCAGTGAGGGTTCCCCCTACGAGCAGTACTTC.

This clonotype was recorded a few times. The chain combines TRBV4-3 with TRBJ2-7; maybe TRBD2 (6 bases). The CDR3 runs 15 residues. V was pared by 1 base and J by 2 bases, with 12 bases between. Germline CDR1 reads LGHNA; CDR2 reads YSLEER. CDR3 sequence: CASSQGTRGPYEQYF. DNA for the CDR3: TGCGCCAGCAGCCAAGGAACGCGGGGCCCCTACGAGCAGTACTTC.

The V and J genes are TRBV7-2 and TRBJ2-1; D is uncertain. Trimming cost V 5 bases and J 7 bases, with 15 bases left between them. The CDR3 is 14 amino acids. Germline loops: CDR1 SGHTA, CDR2 FQGNSA. The CDR3 reads CASSVGPSENEQFF. The CDR3 DNA reads as TGTGCCAGCAGCGTCGGGCCTTCAGAGAATGAGCAGTTCTTC. The complete variable domain, with remaining parts taken from reference TRBV7-2 and TRBJ2-1, reads GAGVSQSPSNKVTEKGKDVELRCDPISGHTALYWYRQSLGQGLEFLIYFQGNSAPDKSGLPSDRFSAERTGGSVSTLTIQRTQQEDSAVYLCASSVGPSENEQFFGPGTRLTVL.

The V gene is TRBV20-1, the J gene TRBJ2-1; no definite D call. Germline CDR1 reads DFQATT; CDR2 reads SNEGSKA (reference sequence). Between the trimmed V and J ends, which lost 0 bases and 12 bases, there was a span of 18 bases. This CDR3 spans 14 amino acids. The CDR3 DNA reads as TGCAGTGCTAGAGATACCGGGCACTATGGCTGGCAGTTCTTC. Translating gives CSARDTGHYGWQFF.

The V call is TRBV12-3 or TRBV12-4, the J call TRBJ1-1, with a weak D call TRBD1 (6 bases). With 6 bases removed from V and 0 bases from J, the gap between germline ends came to 14 bases. CDR3 size: 15 residues. The CDR3 spells CASSRRGSMNTEAFF. For the CDR3, the DNA is TGTGCCAGCAGCCGGAGGGGGAGCATGAACACTGAAGCTTTCTTT.

The chain is built from TRBV3-1 and TRBJ2-2; D could derive from TRBD1 or TRBD2 (5 bases each). The CDR3 sequence is 16 residues long. Looked up from germline, CDR1 is LGHDT and CDR2 is YNNKEL (reference sequence). The V and J ends lost 3 bases and 3 bases respectively, with 14 bases between them. CDR3: CASSQSRELYTGELFF. The CDR3 nucleotides read TGTGCCAGCAGCCAGTCCAGGGAGCTTTACACCGGGGAGCTGTTTTTT.

The chain uses TRBV6-2 or TRBV6-3 and TRBJ2-2; D might be TRBD1 (8 bases). V was pared by 6 bases and J by 4 bases, with 21 bases between. Germline V lookup: CDR1 MNHEY, CDR2 SVGEGT. This CDR3 contains 17 residues. The chain's CDR3 is CASRTVRQGRATGELFF. The DNA of the CDR3 is TGTGCCAGCAGGACGGTTAGACAGGGGAGGGCCACCGGGGAGCTGTTTTTT.

The V call is TRBV6-1, the J call TRBJ2-3; TRBD2 aligns across 7 bases. Germline values: CDR1 MNHNS, CDR2 SASEGT. This CDR3 spans 14 amino acids. V trimming: 5 bases; J trimming: 5 bases; junction bases outside the gene matches: 7. Here the CDR3 reads CASSIRGVGDTQYF. The CDR3 coding sequence is TGTGCCAGCAGTATCCGGGGGGTCGGAGATACGCAGTATTTT.

The chain combines TRBV7-9 with TRBJ2-2; D is unclear. V lost 10 bases and J lost 3, with 12 bases in between. From germline, CDR1 is SEHNR and CDR2 FQNEAQ (reference sequence). This CDR3 contains 13 residues. The CDR3 DNA is TGTGCCACCCCGCCGGGTTACACCGGGGAGCTGTTTTTT. Its protein is CATPPGYTGELFF. The full variable domain, in which reference TRBV7-9 and TRBJ2-2 provide the parts outside the CDR3, is DTGVSQNPRHKITKRGQNVTFRCDPISEHNRLYWYRQTLGQGPEFLTYFQNEAQLEKSRLLSDRFSAERPKGSFSTLEIQRTEQGDSAMYLCATPPGYTGELFFGEGSRLTVL.

This clonotype occurred many times. This chain uses TRBV24-1 with TRBJ2-3, with TRBD1 identical over 8 bases. There are 16 residues in the CDR3. The V gene end was trimmed by 4 bases and the J gene end by 1 base; junction bases not matched to a gene: 6. The germline gives CDR1 KGHDR, CDR2 SFDVKD. The CDR3 loop reads CATSETGTGRTDTQYF. CDR3 sequence (DNA): TGTGCCACCAGTGAAACCGGGACAGGACGCACAGATACGCAGTATTTT.

This clonotype was picked up a small number of times. In nucleotides, the CDR3 is TGCAGTGCTAGATTCACAGGGGCCTACGAGCAGTACTTC. Protein sequence: CSARFTGAYEQYF. This chain connects TRBV20-1 to TRBJ2-7; TRBD1 aligns across 7 bases. V was pared by 2 bases and J by 2 bases, with 3 bases of the junction left unmatched. Germline-derived CDR1 and CDR2 are DFQATT and SNEGSKA (reference sequence). CDR3 length: 13 amino acids.

This clonotype was counted a few times. The V call is TRBV12-3 or TRBV12-4, the J call TRBJ2-1; D is unresolved. The ends were cut back, 2 bases at V and 8 bases at J, with 10 bases in the middle. The CDR3 loop spans 13 amino acids. The DNA for the CDR3 is TGTGCCAGCAGTTTAAGGTCTCAGGATGAGCAGTTCTTC. It specifies CASSLRSQDEQFF.